This T cell receptor beta chain derives from a study of Graves' ophthalmopathy and Graves' hyperthyroidism. In its sample, this clonotype was seen many times. Its antigen is as yet unknown. General study points: Sensitivity of about 70% and specificity of nearly 75% were achieved by the model that predicted ophthalmopathy progression.

Ophthalmopathy-affected donors exhibited moderate-to-severe activity, CAS ≥3, NOSPECS ≥4, and duration under 3 months. Scientists amplified the TCR beta CDR3 regions from RNA transcripts. The library came from an HTBI-primed first-round RT-PCR and a second-round multiplex PCR. From the multiplex PCR reads, TCRdb called clonotypes with MiXCR, one entry per CDR3 protein. The table has about 400,000 distinct CDR3 sequences, approximately 16% seen once; the top ten hold approximately 1.4%. Trimming at V came to 6 bases and at J to 9 bases, leaving 6 bases not matched to a gene. There are 14 residues in the CDR3. Germline CDR1 MNHEY, CDR2 SVGEGT.

The receptor was isolated from a young woman with Graves' ophthalmopathy. The V call is TRBV6-2 or TRBV6-3, the J call TRBJ1-6; 9 positions match TRBD1. Specimen: peripheral blood. CDR3 in amino acids: CASSRDRVVSPLHF. The CDR3 DNA sequence: TGTGCCAGCAGCCGGGACAGGGTAGTTTCACCCCTCCACTTT.